This T cell receptor (beta chain) was documented in a study of regulatory T cells in long-lasting Graves disease. Study background: To qualify as persistent, Graves' disease required over 5 years of antithyroid drugs with positive TSH receptor antibodies. Study results and limitations: Persistent patients shared more public clonotypes (about 2,700) than newly diagnosed patients (around 910).

Time point: persistent/refractory GD, antithyroid drugs over 5 years with positive TRAb. With RNA extracted from PBMCs as input, the TCR library was made. On this clonotype: What it binds is unknown.

The CDR3 is 16 residues long. The germline CDR1 and CDR2 sequences are LNHDA and SQIVND (reference sequence). Trimming cost V 5 bases and J 4 bases; bases outside gene matches: 10. Relying on iRepertoire HTBI primers and Arm-PCR of CDR3 regions, the team built TCR beta libraries. Study processing details: Detected in the samples were about 60 TRBV and 15 or so TRBJ segments. TCRdb analysed the multiplex PCR reads with MiXCR anew, one entry per CDR3 protein. The V and J calls were determined by TCRdb, not by the authors. The sample records 600,000 to 800,000 distinct CDR3 sequences, 30% being singletons.

The clonotype was recovered from a female donor with Graves disease. The source material was peripheral blood mononuclear cells (PBMCs), sampled when the disease was refractory, from a patient treated with antithyroid drugs. The J gene is TRBJ2-1, the V gene TRBV19; 8 bases are a match to TRBD2. The CDR3 DNA reads as TGTGCCAGTAGTGGGGCTTCGAGCGGGAGTTACAATGAGCAGTTCTTC. This sequence encodes CASSGASSGSYNEQFF.